This is a list of T cell receptor beta chains from one sample in a study of cytomegalovirus exposure and HLA in healthy donors. Only in-frame clones appear in the TCRdb table, and some are missing; sequencing was by immunoSEQ multiplex PCR. The sample has around 100,000 clones. The sequenced sample consisted of PBMCs. The receptors derive from a man aged 35 to 55 in good health and CMV-seronegative. The CDR3 runs from the conserved cysteine through the conserved F or W. A D gene is named only where the DNA matches it firmly.

NA	TRBJ1-1	TRBV9	TGTGCCAGCAGTGGGCTCTCGTTGAACACTGAAGCTTTCTTT	CASSGLSLNTEAFF
TRBD1	TRBJ1-2	TRBV4-3	TGCGCCAGCAGCCAAGATCGACAGGGAAATAACTATGGCTACACCTTC	CASSQDRQGNNYGYTF
TRBD1	TRBJ2-7	TRBV30	TGTGCCTGGAGTATCAGGGGGCGGGCCGAGCAGTACTTC	CAWSIRGRAEQYF
NA	TRBJ1-1	TRBV29-1	TGCAGCGTTGCTGGGGCGGGGGGGACTGAAGCTTTCTTT	CSVAGAGGTEAFF
NA	TRBJ2-4	TRBV14	TGTGCCAGCAGCCAAGTCGACAGTATCATTCAGTACTTC	CASSQVDSIIQYF
NA	TRBJ2-3	TRBV29-1	TGCAGCGCCGTGACTGCTACAGATACGCAGTATTTT	CSAVTATDTQYF
NA	TRBJ1-2	TRBV30	TGTGCCTGGAGTGAAAACAGCGGGTTTGGCTACACCTTC	CAWSENSGFGYTF
TRBD1	TRBJ1-1	TRBV18	TGTGCCAGCCACCGGGACAGGATGAACACTGAAGCTTTCTTT	CASHRDRMNTEAFF
NA	TRBJ1-3	TRBV5-1	TGCGCCAGCAGCTTGGCCGGAGCTTACTCTGGAAACACCATATATTTT	CASSLAGAYSGNTIYF
NA	TRBJ2-2	TRBV4-3	TGCGCCAGCAGCCCCGGTTCAGGCGACACCGGGGAGCTGTTTTTT	CASSPGSGDTGELFF
NA	TRBJ1-5	TRBV7-8	TGTGCCAGCAGCTTTACAGAGAATCAGCCCCAGCATTTT	CASSFTENQPQHF
NA	TRBJ1-4	TRBV7-2	TGTGCCAGCAGCGCATCCCTCGGGGCTAATGAAAAACTGTTTTTT	CASSASLGANEKLFF
TRBD1	TRBJ1-1	TRBV6-4	TGTGCCAGCAGGCTAAACACAGGGGCCTCTGAAGCTTTCTTT	CASRLNTGASEAFF
TRBD1	TRBJ1-5	TRBV30	TGTGCCTGGAGCCGGGACAGGGGCAATCAGCCCCAGCATTTT	CAWSRDRGNQPQHF
TRBD2	TRBJ2-7	TRBV7-2	TGTGCCAGCAGCTTTTGGACTAGTTTGTACGAGCAGTACTTC	CASSFWTSLYEQYF
TRBD1	TRBJ2-5	TRBV2	TGTGCCAGCAGTGAGAGCACAGGGGCCACCCAAGAGACCCAGTACTTC	CASSESTGATQETQYF
TRBD2	TRBJ2-7	TRBV4-3	TGCGCCAGCAGCCAAGGGGGGATGACTAGCGGGGGGGCGGGTATTTACGAGCAGTACTTC	CASSQGGMTSGGAGIYEQYF
TRBD2	TRBJ2-1	TRBV7-2	TGTGCCAGCAGCCCCCGGACTAGCGGGGGGTCCTACAATGAGCAGTTCTTC	CASSPRTSGGSYNEQFF
TRBD2	TRBJ2-2	TRBV30	TGTGCCTGGCGGACTAGCGGGAGGAGCGGGGAGCTGTTTTTT	CAWRTSGRSGELFF
NA	TRBJ1-1	TRBV7-2	TGTGCCAGCAGCTTAGTAGCTGTTATGAACACTGAAGCTTTCTTT	CASSLVAVMNTEAFF
TRBD1	TRBJ1-5	TRBV27	TGTGCCAGCAGTTTTCAGGCAGGGGGCTTCGATCAGCCCCAGCATTTT	CASSFQAGGFDQPQHF
TRBD2	TRBJ2-1	TRBV4-3	TGCGCCAGCAGCCAAGGTCATCTAGCGGGAGGTAATGAGCAGTTCTTC	CASSQGHLAGGNEQFF
TRBD1	TRBJ1-6	TRBV6-4	TGTGCTAGCAGCATCCCGGGACAGGGTTTACCCCTCCACTTT	CASSIPGQGLPLHF
NA	TRBJ2-5	TRBV23-1	TGCGCCAGCAGTCAATCCGTAGCACAGGGAGTCGAGACCCAGTACTTC	CASSQSVAQGVETQYF
TRBD2	TRBJ2-7	TRBV7-2	TGTGCCAGCAGCCTAGCTAGCGGGCCGTCCTACGAGCAGTACTTC	CASSLASGPSYEQYF
NA	TRBJ1-1	TRBV10-3	TGTGCCATCAGTGACGCATTAAGACAGAACACTGAAGCTTTCTTT	CAISDALRQNTEAFF
TRBD1	TRBJ1-2	TRBV10-3	TGTGCCATCAGTCCTACGACCGGGACAGGGGCTTTCTATGGCTACACCTTC	CAISPTTGTGAFYGYTF
NA	TRBJ1-2	TRBV27	TGTGCCAGCAGCCTCGACACCAGCTATGGCTACACCTTC	CASSLDTSYGYTF
TRBD2	TRBJ2-1	TRBV5-1	TGCGCCAGCAGCGGGGGGTCTAGCGGGGGCTACAATGAGCAGTTCTTC	CASSGGSSGGYNEQFF
NA	TRBJ1-2	TRBV10-3	TGTGCCATCAGAAACGCGGTCTCGGGTGGCTACACCTTC	CAIRNAVSGGYTF
NA	TRBJ1-2	TRBV12-5	TGTGCTAGTGGACCACAATCAGGGTCCCACCTTTACACCTTC	CASGPQSGSHLYTF
NA	TRBJ1-2	TRBV7-8	TGTGCCAGCAGCTGGGGAGAGATCGGTGGCTACACCTTC	CASSWGEIGGYTF
TRBD1	TRBJ1-2	TRBV14	TGTGCCAGCAAATCGACAGGGTTGGATGGTGGCTACACCTTC	CASKSTGLDGGYTF
NA	TRBJ1-2	TRBV5-1	TGCGCCAGCAGCAAAAAAACAGGCGATTATGGCTACACCTTC	CASSKKTGDYGYTF
NA	TRBJ2-5	TRBV6-6	TGTGCCAGCAGCGGTTCCCAAGAGACCCAGTACTTC	CASSGSQETQYF
NA	TRBJ1-1	TRBV6-5	TGTGCCAGTGCCCGGGAGGGCCTGAACACTGAAGCTTTCTTT	CASAREGLNTEAFF
NA	TRBJ1-2	TRBV18	TGTGCCAGCTCATCCACGAGACCTCAGGACACGAGGTCTGGCTACACCTTC	CASSSTRPQDTRSGYTF
TRBD1	TRBJ1-1	TRBV19	TGTGCCAGTAGTACGGGACAGGGGGTCGGTGAAGCTTTCTTT	CASSTGQGVGEAFF
NA	TRBJ1-2	TRBV25-1	TGTGCCAGCAGTCATTCGACAAGCTATGGCTACACCTTC	CASSHSTSYGYTF
TRBD2	TRBJ2-7	TRBV19	TGTGCCAGTAGTGCGACTAGCGGGAACTGGCGATTCTACGAGCAGTACTTC	CASSATSGNWRFYEQYF